This TCR beta chain is from a study of response to subunit inactivated influenza vaccine. Notes on this clonotype: At one of its ends the junction is not consistent with the germline gene, which may arise from a read error.

Germline V gene lookup returns CDR1 DFQATT and CDR2 SNEGSKA (reference sequence). This CDR3 contains 16 residues. TCRdb processed the RT-PCR reads anew with MiXCR; each CDR3 protein has one entry. The table lists about 540,000 distinct CDR3 sequences, under 25% of them singletons. These data were likewise used in another study, on T cells expressing NK-cell markers. That paper states: Beta-chain TCR cDNA was generated via 5'RACE template switching with UMIs. Investigators obtained TCR beta repertoires from sorted CD3+CD56+NKG2C+, CD3+CD56+NKG2C- and CD3+CD56-NKG2C+ T cells. Dominant NKG2C+ clonotypes accounted for about 1.0-7.0% of CD8+ T cells in a handful of donors. Uncertainty persisted over the HCMV specificity of expanded NKG2C+ T cell clones.

Sequences were derived from CD4+ T cells sorted from PBMCs, sampled approximately 12 days after vaccination. This receptor was identified in a man in his fifties who received an inactivated influenza vaccine. V is TRBV20-1 and J is TRBJ2-2, with 11 positions matching TRBD2. The CDR3 nucleotides are TGCAGTGCCAGAGGAGCTAGCGGGAGGAATACCGGGGAGCTGTTTTTT. Translation: CSARGASGRNTGELFF.